Listed below are T cell receptor beta chains from one sample, sequenced in a study of identical twins. TCRdb re-derived calls from the 5' RACE reads in MiXCR, one entry per CDR3 protein. The table lists approximately 700,000 distinct CDR3 sequences, roughly 18% of them singletons, with about an eighth in the top ten. Another study also made use of these data, one on T cells expressing NK-cell markers.

The sample comprised PBMCs. These receptors originate from a woman between 18 and 29 years old in good health. Each CDR3 is given without its conserved first and last residue.

12,TRBV10-3,AISEWTVNTEAF
22,TRBV4-1,ASSQDPPTSGRALFLSGANVLT
14,TRBV5-1,ASSLSGARSYNEQF
14,TRBV12-5,ASGLVGLAGEETQY
14,TRBV11-2,ASSTRQGLNTGELF
10,TRBV20-1,SARMVTGELF
14,TRBV29-1,SVETPTSWSTDTQY
12,TRBV5-1,ASSWTGTGETQY
14,TRBV9,ASSATTSGGADTQY
14,TRBV7-9,ASSRLGVIDTGELF
14,TRBV29-1,SVVGPPSPKNTEAF
14,TRBV9,ASSSSTDSVTYEQY
11,TRBV14,ASSQSMITEAF
14,TRBV7-9,ASIPTETVPPYEQY
11,TRBV3-1,ASSHTVTYGYT
10,TRBV29-1,SVVLLRKVPF
12,TRBV15,ATSRTSGSHEQF
12,TRBV12-3/TRBV12-4,ASTLGQGNEKLF
10,TRBV5-1,ASSTTTDGYT
12,TRBV6-5,ASSYRAGSVEQY
12,TRBV7-2,PSSRTGTYNEQF
14,TRBV10-3,AISESLTSGGNEQF
12,TRBV9,ASSVGTEDYEQY
11,TRBV20-1,SANGRNYNEQF
14,TRBV15,ATSRDRTSGTDTQY
13,TRBV18,ASSPGRDSFYEQY
14,TRBV12-3/TRBV12-4,ASSDVRTGDTGELF
11,TRBV2,ASRDDSNQPQH
12,TRBV12-3/TRBV12-4,ASSLAHTNTEAF
14,TRBV12-5,ASGPNGEQLPYEQY
11,TRBV6-5,ASSYSEGQPQH
13,TRBV20-1,SARDPASSYNEQF
14,TRBV27,ASSFLRTSDTYEQY
12,TRBV20-1,SATTGQKNTEAF
12,TRBV6-1,ASKVLVSGETQY
11,TRBV29-1,TVRSSGTGELF
10,TRBV30,AWNTGETEAF
10,TRBV12-3/TRBV12-4,ASKSLGSPLH
10,TRBV29-1,SVEGWADEQF
11,TRBV5-1,ASSRLRAGELF
10,TRBV7-8,ASLAAYNEQF
13,TRBV4-3,ASSQGVSAYNEQF
10,TRBV12-3/TRBV12-4,ASSSQDYEQY
14,TRBV29-1,SVEDRSQGSNQPQH
13,TRBV12-3/TRBV12-4,ASSFSGVGSYEQY
12,TRBV5-1,ASRAGQDYYGYT